This T cell receptor (beta chain) was documented in a study of CD8 T cells in ankylosing spondylitis. Each CDR3 protein is one row after TCRdb ran MiXCR on the 5' RACE reads. Altogether 750,000 to 850,000 distinct CDR3 sequences are present, about 10% being singletons, with the ten largest covering more than 0.5%. This clonotype came up a few times. As yet, its antigen is unknown. Findings and caveats of the study: One TCR beta motif, made up of roughly eight highly homologous variants, appeared characteristic of ankylosing spondylitis blood.

This sequence originates from a male donor with ankylosing spondylitis. The sample consisted of blood, either unsorted or a sorted T cell fraction (not recorded which).

CDR3 region: CASKSGSLEAFF. In nucleotides, the CDR3 is TGTGCCAGCAAATCAGGGAGTCTCGAAGCTTTCTTT. V and J are TRBV6-6 and TRBJ1-1, with D possibly TRBD1 on 5 matching bases. There are 12 residues in the CDR3. The V gene's germline CDR1 is MNHNY and CDR2 SVGAGI (reference sequence). Trimming shortened V by 7 bases and J by 8 bases, and 14 bases separated the two germline ends.